This T cell receptor beta chain was found in a study of T cell repertoires in cytomegalovirus infection. Study-wide context: CMV infection plus the matching HLA type was flagged by public TCR beta signatures. Points from the study as a whole: There were carriers of CMV plus the relevant HLA, and cumulative public TCR beta family frequency identified them. HLA-C-restricted, CMV-specific TCR beta clonotypes were dominant ex vivo.

This clonotype was seen a handful of times. Its target is not known. Each CDR3 protein is one row after TCRdb ran MiXCR on the reads. The profile covers approximately 550,000 distinct CDR3 sequences, with 16% appearing a single time and 20% to 30% taken by the ten largest. The V end lost 3 bases, the J end lost 0 bases, and 14 bases lay between the germline ends. This CDR3 region has 16 residues. CDR1 KGHSH and CDR2 LQKENI come from the germline V gene. V gene TRBV18 combines with J gene TRBJ1-1, with a tentative D call TRBD1 (5 bases). The sequence was collected from a human donor in good health (CMV status not recorded). Some clones in this sample may be carry-over from other donors' samples. Sequenced input: CD8+ T cells from PBMCs. The CDR3 region has the DNA TGTGCCAGCTCACCTGGGGCAGAGCTTATGAACACTGAAGCTTTCTTT. Translated, it gives CASSPGAELMNTEAFF.